These 14 T cell receptor beta chains came from one sample sequenced in a study of T cell responses to AZD1222 COVID-19 vaccine. Libraries were prepared by immunoSEQ multiplex PCR; TCRdb keeps only in-frame clonotypes and omits some of them. The sample records around 100,000 clones, 90% to 95% being singletons. The source material was peripheral blood, sampled on day 0 of AZD1222 vaccination. The source is an adult in good health.

The CDR3 DNA reads TGTGCCAGCAGCTTAGTCGGGGTAGACACTGAAGCTTTCTTT. This gives the protein CASSLVGVDTEAFF. The rearrangement links TRBV11-2 to TRBJ1-1; no clear D. Trimming took 1 base from V and 3 from J, leaving 9 bases between them. The CDR3 totals 14 residues. CDR1 and CDR2 from the germline V gene are SGHAT and FQNNGV.

The V and J genes are TRBV12-5 and TRBJ2-3; 14 nucleotides agree with TRBD2. V trimming: 4 bases; J trimming: 4 bases; junction bases outside the gene matches: 13. The CDR3 is made up of 19 amino acids. CDR1 and CDR2 (germline): LGHNT, FRNRAP. The CDR3 loop reads CASGSRPGLAGALPDTQYF. CDR3 in DNA: TGTGCTAGTGGTTCCAGGCCGGGACTAGCGGGAGCCCTCCCAGATACGCAGTATTTT.

The rearrangement uses TRBV27 and TRBJ1-2; D is undetermined. In germline, CDR1 is MNHEY, CDR2 SMNVEV (reference sequence). Trimming shortened V by 3 bases and J by 4 bases, and 9 bases separated the two germline ends. There are 13 residues in the CDR3. The CDR3 is CASSLYGFYGYTF. The CDR3 DNA is TGTGCCAGCAGTTTGTACGGGTTCTATGGCTACACCTTC.

The V and J genes are TRBV5-1 and TRBJ2-1; possibly TRBD2 for D (6 bases). This CDR3 spans 15 amino acids. Germline V lookup: CDR1 SGHRS, CDR2 YFSETQ. V shed 4 bases and J shed 7 bases, with 18 bases lying between them. The CDR3 coding sequence is TGCGCCAGCAGCCCCCCGGGGAGGCGAAATAATGAGCAGTTCTTC. This sequence encodes CASSPPGRRNNEQFF.

The chain links TRBV19 to TRBJ2-1; 7 positions agree with TRBD1. CDR3 size: 15 residues. Germline-derived CDR1 and CDR2 are LNHDA and SQIVND (reference sequence). V lost 4 bases, J lost 8 bases, and 11 bases stayed unmatched. The CDR3 reads CASSRPRGPVYEQFF. CDR3 nucleotide sequence: TGTGCCAGTAGTAGGCCTAGGGGGCCTGTCTATGAGCAGTTCTTC.

The chain has TRBV4-3 and TRBJ2-1; 14 bases agree with TRBD2. The V and J ends lost 4 bases and 8 bases, in that order; junction bases with no gene match: 7. The CDR3 length is 16 residues. Germline CDR1 and CDR2: LGHNA and YSLEER. This chain's CDR3 is CASSRSTTSGGDEQFF. CDR3 sequence (DNA): TGCGCCAGCAGCCGGTCTACGACTAGCGGGGGGGATGAGCAGTTCTTC.

The J gene is TRBJ2-3, the V gene TRBV7-3, with 9 bases fitting TRBD2. Unmatched junction bases numbered 5, after V lost 0 bases and J lost 4 bases. Germline CDR1 reads SGHTA; CDR2 reads FQGTGA. CDR3 length: 16 residues. CDR3 sequence: CASSLTSGSGSDTQYF. As DNA, the CDR3 is TGTGCCAGCAGCTTAACTAGCGGGAGTGGGTCAGATACGCAGTATTTT.

CDR3 region: CASSPGDRLNTEAFF. The CDR3 DNA sequence: TGCGCCAGCAGCCCTGGGGACAGGTTGAACACTGAAGCTTTCTTT. This chain joins TRBV5-1 and TRBJ1-1, with 8 bases identical to TRBD1. CDR1 SGHRS and CDR2 YFSETQ come from the germline V gene. Trimming removed 4 bases from V and 0 bases from J; junction bases left unmatched: 5. This CDR3 contains 15 residues. Full variable domain (remainder filled in from reference TRBV5-1 and TRBJ1-1): KAGVTQTPRYLIKTRGQQVTLSCSPISGHRSVSWYQQTPGQGLQFLFEYFSETQRNKGNFPGRFSGRQFSNSRSEMNVSTLELGDSALYLCASSPGDRLNTEAFFGQGTRLTVV.

J is TRBJ2-7 and V is TRBV27; D unclear. Trimming left V 0 bases short and J 2 bases short, with 14 bases between. Germline V gives CDR1 MNHEY, CDR2 SMNVEV (reference sequence). The CDR3 contains 16 residues. CDR3 nucleotide sequence: TGTGCCAGCAGTTTATCGCAGAGCCTCTCTCCCTACGAGCAGTACTTC. Its translation: CASSLSQSLSPYEQYF.

The chain recombines TRBV4-1 with TRBJ2-7; perhaps TRBD2 as D (6 bases). Trimming took 0 bases from V and 0 from J, leaving 12 bases between them. CDR3 length: 16 amino acids. Germline V gene data show CDR1 as MGHRA and CDR2 as YSYEKL. Here the CDR3 reads CASSQERAGPSYEQYF. The CDR3 region has the DNA TGCGCCAGCAGCCAAGAGAGAGCGGGTCCCTCCTACGAGCAGTACTTC.

The rearrangement joins TRBV2 to TRBJ1-1; D might be TRBD1 (6 bases). Germline V gene lookup returns CDR1 SNHLY and CDR2 FYNNEI. Trimming took 7 bases from V and 4 from J, leaving 16 bases between them. The CDR3 length is 14 residues. As DNA, the CDR3 is TGTGCCAGCACCTTAATACAGGGAAGCACTGAAGCTTTCTTT. Translated: CASTLIQGSTEAFF.

This rearrangement joins TRBV30 to TRBJ1-5; a possible D gene is TRBD1 (6 bases). V shed 3 bases and J shed 9 bases, with 18 bases lying between them. The CDR3 loop spans 14 amino acids. Germline lookup yields CDR1 GTSNPN and CDR2 SVGIG (reference sequence). The chain's CDR3 is CAWSPGTSSRPQHF. The CDR3 coding sequence is TGTGCCTGGAGCCCGGGGACATCCTCTAGGCCCCAGCATTTT.

The rearrangement uses TRBV7-9 and TRBJ2-3, with D unclear. The ends were cut back, 3 bases at V and 5 bases at J, with 21 bases in the middle. Germline values: CDR1 SEHNR, CDR2 FQNEAQ (reference sequence). CDR3 length: 17 amino acids. This CDR3 reads CASSFVGNPDGGDTQYF. The CDR3 DNA follows: TGTGCCAGCAGCTTCGTCGGCAACCCAGATGGCGGAGATACGCAGTATTTT.

The gene calls are TRBV5-6 and TRBJ1-2; 7 bases are a match to TRBD1. Losses at the gene ends were 1 base for V and 5 bases for J; bases not matched to a gene: 5. The CDR3 has 14 residues. From germline, CDR1 is SGHDT and CDR2 YYEEEE. CDR3 DNA sequence: TGTGCCAGCAGCTTGAGCAGGGGGACGTATGGCTACACCTTC. Translation gives CASSLSRGTYGYTF.